This T cell receptor beta chain is from a study of shared clonotypes between healthy human individuals. Germline V CDR1 and CDR2: MDHEN, SYDVKM. Between the trimmed V and J ends, which lost 8 bases and 4 bases, there was a span of 17 bases. The CDR3 spans 14 residues. Libraries were prepared by immunoSEQ multiplex PCR; TCRdb keeps only in-frame clonotypes and omits some of them. The repertoire holds around 510,000 clones, with 95% to 96% as singletons. The gene calls are TRBV28 and TRBJ1-2, with a weak D call TRBD1 (5 bases). The sample comprised naive CD4+ T cells sorted from blood. The sample's subset: CD45RA+ positively selected. The receptor was isolated from a woman in her 30s in good health. The CDR3 coding sequence is TGTGCCAGCGGGGGACCGGCCGACTTCTATGGCTACACCTTC. Encoded protein: CASGGPADFYGYTF.